The 11 T cell receptor beta chains given below trace back to one sample, sequenced in a study of cytomegalovirus exposure and HLA in healthy donors. Only in-frame clones appear in the TCRdb table, and some are missing; sequencing was by immunoSEQ multiplex PCR. The sample includes around 190,000 clones, roughly 86% seen only once; the top ten take about 7.7%. The specimen was PBMCs. The receptors derive from a man aged 25 to 45 in good health and CMV-seropositive.

This chain links TRBV7-2 with TRBJ2-3, with 11 bases that match TRBD2. V shed 1 base and J 0 bases; nucleotides not matched to a gene: 6. This CDR3 has 18 residues. Germline CDR1 is SGHTA and CDR2 is FQGNSA. CDR3 coding DNA: TGTGCCAGCAGCTTAGGACTAGCGGGGACAACTAGCACAGATACGCAGTATTTT. It translates to CASSLGLAGTTSTDTQYF.

The chain uses TRBV7-3 and TRBJ1-2, with no clear D. Trimming pared 4 bases from V and 3 bases from J, leaving 12 bases between. The CDR3 has 14 residues. Germline V CDR1 and CDR2: SGHTA, FQGTGA. CDR3 sequence: CASSSSTGDYGYTF. The CDR3, as DNA: TGTGCCAGCAGCTCCTCGACGGGCGACTATGGCTACACCTTC.

The chain combines TRBV6-5 with TRBJ2-1; tentatively, D is TRBD1 or TRBD2 (5 bases each). Trimming left V 10 bases short and J 4 bases short, with 14 bases between. This CDR3 comprises 13 residues. In germline, CDR1 is MNHEY, CDR2 SVGAGI. The CDR3 DNA reads TGTGCCATAGGGGAGAGCCCTTACAATGAGCAGTTCTTC. It is translated as CAIGESPYNEQFF.

V is TRBV4-1 and J is TRBJ2-2; 8 bases map to TRBD1. CDR1 MGHRA and CDR2 YSYEKL come from the germline V gene. V was clipped by 1 base and J by 6 bases; unmatched bases: 4. This CDR3 is built from 15 residues. CDR3 in DNA: TGCGCCAGCAGCCAAGTATTCAGGGGGCCCGGGGAGCTGTTTTTT. This encodes CASSQVFRGPGELFF.

This CDR3 is CASSKQGNTEAFF. The CDR3 region has the DNA TGTGCCAGTAGCAAACAGGGTAACACTGAAGCTTTCTTT. V and J are TRBV19 and TRBJ1-1, with D perhaps TRBD1 (6 bases). The V gene lost 6 bases and the J gene lost 2 bases, with 10 bases spanning the gap. The CDR3 runs 13 residues. From germline, CDR1 is LNHDA and CDR2 SQIVND (reference sequence).

The V and J genes are TRBV2 and TRBJ2-2; 10 bases are shared with TRBD1. The CDR3 is made up of 15 amino acids. V gave up 2 bases and J gave up 7 bases; unmatched junction bases: 4. The germline V gene has CDR1 SNHLY and CDR2 FYNNEI. CDR3 amino acids: CASSEQGQGLGELFF. CDR3 in DNA: TGTGCCAGCAGTGAACAGGGACAGGGGCTCGGGGAGCTGTTTTTT.

This chain links TRBV29-1 with TRBJ2-7, with 11 bases that match TRBD1. V shed 4 bases, J shed 4 bases, and the junction held 9 bases outside the gene matches. The CDR3 is 15 amino acids. The germline gives CDR1 SQVTM, CDR2 ANQGSEA. The CDR3 protein is CSVAAGQGATYEQYF. The CDR3 region has the DNA TGCAGCGTTGCCGCTGGACAGGGGGCGACGTACGAGCAGTACTTC.

CDR3 amino acids: CASSFSGLSTEAFF. The CDR3 DNA reads TGTGCCAGCAGTTTTAGCGGGTTGAGCACTGAAGCTTTCTTT. The chain recombines TRBV6-5 with TRBJ1-1, with no clear D. CDR1 is MNHEY and CDR2 is SVGAGI in the germline V gene. This CDR3 has 14 amino acids. V lost 4 bases and J 4 bases, leaving 13 bases between the germline ends.

In the case of this clone: The same CDR3 also results from other DNA sequences found in this sample. This rearrangement joins TRBV6-5 to TRBJ2-7; no reliable D call. CDR1 and CDR2 from the germline V gene are MNHEY and SVGAGI. This CDR3 region has 12 residues. The V end lost 0 bases, the J end lost 1 base, and 1 base lay between the germline ends. CDR3: CASSYSSYEQYF. The CDR3 coding sequence is TGTGCCAGCAGTTACTCTTCCTACGAGCAGTACTTC.

The chain joins TRBV5-1 to TRBJ1-1; D is ambiguous. Germline V gene lookup returns CDR1 SGHRS and CDR2 YFSETQ. There are 15 residues in the CDR3. The ends were cut back, 0 bases at V and 1 base at J, with 10 bases in the middle. DNA of the CDR3: TGCGCCAGCAGCTTGGCCGGGGTGTGGAACACTGAAGCTTTCTTT. Encoded protein: CASSLAGVWNTEAFF. Full variable domain (missing parts from reference TRBV5-1 and TRBJ1-1): KAGVTQTPRYLIKTRGQQVTLSCSPISGHRSVSWYQQTPGQGLQFLFEYFSETQRNKGNFPGRFSGRQFSNSRSEMNVSTLELGDSALYLCASSLAGVWNTEAFFGQGTRLTVV.

J is TRBJ1-2 and V is TRBV27, with TRBD1 as a possible D gene (5 bases). V lost 5 bases and J lost 5, with 21 bases in between. Germline V gives CDR1 MNHEY, CDR2 SMNVEV (reference sequence). The CDR3 length is 16 residues. CDR3 loop: CASSIAYRFPDYGYTF. CDR3 in DNA: TGTGCCAGCAGTATAGCCTACAGGTTCCCCGATTATGGCTACACCTTC.